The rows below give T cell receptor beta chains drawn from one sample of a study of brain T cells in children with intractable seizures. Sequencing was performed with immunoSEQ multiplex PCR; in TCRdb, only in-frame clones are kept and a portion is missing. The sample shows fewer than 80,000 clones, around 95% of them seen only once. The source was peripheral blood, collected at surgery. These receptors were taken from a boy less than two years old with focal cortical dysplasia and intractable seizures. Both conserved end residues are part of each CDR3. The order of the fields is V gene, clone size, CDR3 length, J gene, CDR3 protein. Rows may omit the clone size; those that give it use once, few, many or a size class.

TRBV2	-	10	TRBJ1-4	CASKVGKLFF
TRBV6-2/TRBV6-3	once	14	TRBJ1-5	CASSYSGGNQPQHF
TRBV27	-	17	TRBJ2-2	CASSSPPGQGFPGELFF
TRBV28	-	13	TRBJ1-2	CASSTTGDYGYTF
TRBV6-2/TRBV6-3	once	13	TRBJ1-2	CASSWVGADGYTF
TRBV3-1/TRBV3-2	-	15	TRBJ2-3	CASSQGWGAADTQYF
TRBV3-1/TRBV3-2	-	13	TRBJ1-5	CASSHGKEQPQHF
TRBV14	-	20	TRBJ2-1	CASSQDGKVGSGRGYNEQFF
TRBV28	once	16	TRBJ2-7	CASSSMTSGKPYEQYF
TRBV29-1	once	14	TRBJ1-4	CSVVPGGGREKLFF
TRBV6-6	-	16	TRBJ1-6	CASSQDRGTGDSPLHF
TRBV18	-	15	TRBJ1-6	CASSPLAGSDSPLHF
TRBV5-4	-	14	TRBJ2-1	CASSLPMGYNEQFF
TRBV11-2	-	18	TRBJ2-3	CASSLVPLIAGEADTQYF
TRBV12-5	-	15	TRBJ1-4	CASGSWDPTKEKLFF
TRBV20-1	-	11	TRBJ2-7	CSARDIKGQYF
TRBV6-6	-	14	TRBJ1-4	CASSRGTGIEKLFF
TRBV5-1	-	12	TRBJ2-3	CASSLPTDTQYF
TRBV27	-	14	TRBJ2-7	CASSFGAGGYEQYF
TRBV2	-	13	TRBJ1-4	CACKGRFNEKLFF
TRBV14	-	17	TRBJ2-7	CASSQAQPRQAPYEQYF
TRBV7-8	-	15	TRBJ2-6	CASSLSGTGANVLTF
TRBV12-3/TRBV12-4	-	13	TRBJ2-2	CASSRAAPGELFF
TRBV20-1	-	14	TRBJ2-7	CSASFVSGAYEQYF
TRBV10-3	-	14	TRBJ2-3	CAAGGDLGTDTQYF
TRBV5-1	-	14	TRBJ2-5	CASSTDLGRETQYF
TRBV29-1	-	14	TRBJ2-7	CSVELRVPYYEQYF
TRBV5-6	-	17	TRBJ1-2	CASSLAFRQGGFYGYTF
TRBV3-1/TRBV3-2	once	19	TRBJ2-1	CASSPRYRTSGSSYNEQFF
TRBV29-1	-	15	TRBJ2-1	CSVDPSGSSYNEQFF
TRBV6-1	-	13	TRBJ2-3	CASSETYLDTQYF
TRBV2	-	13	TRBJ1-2	CASSDRANYGYTF
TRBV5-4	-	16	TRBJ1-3	CASSSTGTNSGNTIYF